The rows below give T cell receptor beta chains drawn from one sample of a study of CD8 T cells in ankylosing spondylitis. A single record per CDR3 protein comes from TCRdb applying MiXCR to the 5' RACE reads. The sample gives 500,000 or so distinct CDR3 sequences, roughly 5% of which show up once; around 3.5% is in the top ten. Sequenced material: blood, either unsorted or a sorted T cell fraction (not recorded which). The origin of the receptors is a male donor with ankylosing spondylitis. Each CDR3 is given with its conserved first and last residue. The D gene is left open where the match is weak. The size of a clone is reported for some rows only, either as once, few or many, or as a class for expanded clones.

>TRBV18|NA|many|TRBJ2-3
TGTGCCAGCTCACCACGGGGTACGATCACAGATACGCAGTATTTT
CASSPRGTITDTQYF
>TRBV15|NA|many|TRBJ2-1
TGTGCCACCAGCCCCCGAATACTCCTGAATGAGCAGTTCTTC
CATSPRILLNEQFF
>TRBV24-1|TRBD2|many|TRBJ2-4
TGTGCCACCAGTGATGGGGGGAGGGGCCTAGCTCAAAACATTCAGTACTTC
CATSDGGRGLAQNIQYF
>TRBV14|NA|many|TRBJ1-1
TGTGCCAGCAGCCAAGATTGGAACACTGAAGCTTTCTTT
CASSQDWNTEAFF
>TRBV9|NA|many|TRBJ2-3
TGTGCCAGCAGCGTAGGGGACCTGGATACGCAGTATTTT
CASSVGDLDTQYF
>TRBV7-6|TRBD1|few|TRBJ2-7
TGTGCCAGCAGCTTAGCACCGAGGGACAGTGGTTCCTACGAGCAGTACTTC
CASSLAPRDSGSYEQYF
>TRBV5-1|NA|many|TRBJ2-7
TGCGCCAGCAGCTCCGATGCTACTTACTACGAGCAGTACTTC
CASSSDATYYEQYF
>TRBV5-1|NA|many|TRBJ1-3
TGCGCCAGCGGACCGGAGACCTCTGGAAACACCATATATTTT
CASGPETSGNTIYF
>TRBV11-3|TRBD1|few|TRBJ1-1
TGTGCCAGCAGTCCAGGGGGCTCGGATACTGAAGCTTTCTTT
CASSPGGSDTEAFF
>TRBV7-2|NA|NA|TRBJ2-7
TGTGCCAGCAGCTTGGGACTCCCCCCCCTTATTCGTCAGTACTTC
CASSLGLPPLIRQYF
>TRBV28|NA|many|TRBJ1-2
TGTGCCAGCAGTTATGTGACAGACTTCTATGGCTACACCTTC
CASSYVTDFYGYTF
>TRBV4-2|NA|few|TRBJ2-2
TGTGCCAGCAGCCAGAGCACCTGGACGGCGCCGTTTTTT
CASSQSTWTAPFF
>TRBV20-1|TRBD1|many|TRBJ1-1
TGCAGTGCTAGGGAAGGGACAGTCTATGAAGCTTTCTTT
CSAREGTVYEAFF
>TRBV20-1|TRBD1|many|TRBJ2-3
TGCAGTGCTATAAGGACAGGGGGTTACACAGATACGCAGTATTTT
CSAIRTGGYTDTQYF
>TRBV20-1|NA|many|TRBJ2-2
TGCAGTGCTTCCACATACACCGGGGAGCTGTTTTTT
CSASTYTGELFF
>TRBV21-1|NA|NA|TRBJ2-7
TGTGCCAGCAGCGCCCAGCGACGGGACCCTCGGGAGGACGAGCAGTACTTC
CASSAQRRDPREDEQYF
>TRBV7-7|NA|NA|TRBJ2-5
TGTGCTAGCAGCCCCGACAGATTCTCGGTTCGACAAGAGACCCAGTACTTC
CASSPDRFSVRQETQYF
>TRBV5-1|NA|NA|TRBJ2-3
TGCGCCAGCACCCAGGAGGTCGGCACAGATACGCAGTATTTT
CASTQEVGTDTQYF
>TRBV6-5|NA|many|TRBJ2-7
TGTGCCAGCAGTTTGAGGGACATTTCCTACGAGCAGTACTTC
CASSLRDISYEQYF
>TRBV7-2|TRBD2|few|TRBJ2-7
TGTGCCAGCAGCTCGGGGACTAGCGCTGCTCTTGACGAGCAGTACTTC
CASSSGTSAALDEQYF
>TRBV27|TRBD1|NA|TRBJ2-7
TGTGCCAGCGGACAGGGCCACTACGAGCAGTACTTC
CASGQGHYEQYF
>TRBV6-5|TRBD1|many|TRBJ2-7
TGTGCCAGCAGTTATTATCCGACAGGGACCTACGAGCAGTACTTC
CASSYYPTGTYEQYF
>TRBV12-3/TRBV12-4|NA|many|TRBJ1-1
TGTGCCAGCAGTCCCTCTACAGGGAACCGAATGAACACTGAAGCTTTCTTT
CASSPSTGNRMNTEAFF
>TRBV29-1|TRBD2|many|TRBJ2-3
TGCAGCGGTCTGGCGGGAGGCCCCACAGATACGCAGTATTTT
CSGLAGGPTDTQYF